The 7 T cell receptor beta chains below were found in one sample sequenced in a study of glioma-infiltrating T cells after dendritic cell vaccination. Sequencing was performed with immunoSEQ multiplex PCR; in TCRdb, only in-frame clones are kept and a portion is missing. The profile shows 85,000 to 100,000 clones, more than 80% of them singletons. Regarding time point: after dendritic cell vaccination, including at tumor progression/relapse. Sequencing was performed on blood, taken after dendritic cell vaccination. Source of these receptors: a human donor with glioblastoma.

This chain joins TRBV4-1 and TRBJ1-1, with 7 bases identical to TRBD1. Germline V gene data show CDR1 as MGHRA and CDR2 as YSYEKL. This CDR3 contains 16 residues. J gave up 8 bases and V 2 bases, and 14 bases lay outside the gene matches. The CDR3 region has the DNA TGCGCCAGCAGCCAACCGGACAGGCCAAGTAAGGAAGAAGCTTTCTTT. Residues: CASSQPDRPSKEEAFF.

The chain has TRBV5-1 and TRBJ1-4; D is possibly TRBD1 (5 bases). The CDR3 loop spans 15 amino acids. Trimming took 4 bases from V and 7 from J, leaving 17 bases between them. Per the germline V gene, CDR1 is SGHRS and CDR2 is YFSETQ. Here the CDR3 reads CASSPAGVGGEKLFF. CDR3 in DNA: TGCGCCAGCAGCCCGGCGGGGGTCGGAGGTGAAAAACTGTTTTTT.

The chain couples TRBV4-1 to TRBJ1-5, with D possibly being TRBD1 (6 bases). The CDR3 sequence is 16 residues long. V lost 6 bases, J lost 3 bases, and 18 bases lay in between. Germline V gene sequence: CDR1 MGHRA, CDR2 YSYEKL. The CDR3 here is CASSPFLGQTNQPQHF. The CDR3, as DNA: TGCGCCAGCAGTCCATTTTTAGGACAGACCAATCAGCCCCAGCATTTT.

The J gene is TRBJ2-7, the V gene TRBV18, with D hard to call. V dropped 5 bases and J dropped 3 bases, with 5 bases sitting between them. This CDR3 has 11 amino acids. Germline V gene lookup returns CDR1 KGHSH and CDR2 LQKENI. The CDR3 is CASSGDYEQYV. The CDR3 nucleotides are TGTGCCAGCTCAGGCGACTACGAGCAGTACGTC.

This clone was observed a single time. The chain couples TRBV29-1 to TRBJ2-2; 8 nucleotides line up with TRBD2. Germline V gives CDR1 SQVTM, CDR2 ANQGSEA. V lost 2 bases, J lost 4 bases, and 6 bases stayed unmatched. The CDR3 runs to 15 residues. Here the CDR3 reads CSVEMASGLTGELFF. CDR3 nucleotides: TGCAGCGTTGAAATGGCTAGCGGGCTCACCGGGGAGCTGTTTTTT.

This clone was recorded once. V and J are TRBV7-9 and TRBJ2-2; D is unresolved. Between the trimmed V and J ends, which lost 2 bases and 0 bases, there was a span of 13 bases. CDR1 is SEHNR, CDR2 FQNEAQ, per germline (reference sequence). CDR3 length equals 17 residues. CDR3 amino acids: CASSLIPRLSNTGELFF. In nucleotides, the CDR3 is TGTGCCAGCAGCTTAATTCCCCGACTGTCGAACACCGGGGAGCTGTTTTTT.

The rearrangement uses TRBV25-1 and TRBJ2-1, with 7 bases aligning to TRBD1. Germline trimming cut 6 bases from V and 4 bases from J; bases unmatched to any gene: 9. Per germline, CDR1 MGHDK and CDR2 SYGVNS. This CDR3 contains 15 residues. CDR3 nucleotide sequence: TGTGCCAGCAGGGCCCCGGGACAGCCATACAATGAGCAGTTCTTC. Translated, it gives CASRAPGQPYNEQFF.